Below are 31 T cell receptor beta chains sequenced from a single sample in a study of shared clonotypes between healthy human individuals. Generated by immunoSEQ multiplex PCR, the TCRdb table keeps only in-frame clones and is missing some. Among some 2 million clones listed, about 94% were seen once. CD8 cells regarded as naive lacked CD45RO, were positively chosen for CCR7, and omitted terminally differentiated effector memory CD45RA+ cells. The sequenced material came from naive CD8+ T cells sorted from blood. Receptor source: a man younger than 35 in good health.

This chain links TRBV25-1 with TRBJ1-6, with a tentative D call TRBD1 (6 bases). Germline CDR1 and CDR2: MGHDK and SYGVNS. V was pared by 2 bases and J by 1 base, with 12 bases between. The CDR3 has 17 amino acids. CDR3 sequence (DNA): TGTGCCAGCAGTGAAAATCAGGGGTCGTCCTATAATTCACCCCTCCACTTT. Translated, it gives CASSENQGSSYNSPLHF.

The chain couples TRBV27 to TRBJ2-7; 9 nucleotides agree with TRBD1. The CDR3 is made up of 14 amino acids. Germline CDR1 and CDR2: MNHEY and SMNVEV (reference sequence). Germline trimming cut 2 bases from V and 4 bases from J; bases unmatched to any gene: 3. Here the CDR3 DNA reads TGTGCCAGCAGTTTAGCCGACAGGGGGTACGAGCAGTACTTC. Translation: CASSLADRGYEQYF.

The chain's CDR3 is CASSLELGTQLYEQYF. The CDR3 nucleotides read TGTGCCAGCAGCCTTGAGTTGGGGACTCAACTCTACGAGCAGTACTTC. The rearrangement links TRBV14 to TRBJ2-7, with TRBD2 as a possible D gene (6 bases). Germline V lookup: CDR1 SGHDN, CDR2 FVKESK. CDR3 size: 16 residues. Trimming removed 4 bases from V and 3 bases from J, with 19 bases in between.

The chain recombines TRBV7-9 with TRBJ2-7, with D unclear. This CDR3 has 13 residues. V lost 1 base to trimming and J lost 5 bases, with 9 bases between them. Germline assignment: CDR1 SEHNR and CDR2 FQNEAQ (reference sequence). As DNA, the CDR3 is TGTGCCAGCAGCTTAGTTCTGGAGCACGAGCAGTACTTC. It is translated as CASSLVLEHEQYF.

The genes are TRBV10-3 and TRBJ1-6; possible D gene TRBD1, 5 bases. The V gene's germline CDR1 is ENHRY and CDR2 SYGVKD. The V end lost 2 bases, the J end lost 10 bases, and 15 bases lay between the germline ends. This CDR3 comprises 15 residues. The CDR3 nucleotides read TGTGCCATCAGTGAGCCCCTTGAGGGACGCTCACCCCTCCACTTT. It is translated as CAISEPLEGRSPLHF.

The genes are TRBV7-9 and TRBJ1-4; D possibly corresponds to TRBD1 (6 bases). Deletions cut 2 bases from V and 3 bases from J, with 16 bases between. The CDR3 contains 17 residues. The V gene's germline CDR1 is SEHNR and CDR2 FQNEAQ (reference sequence). The DNA for the CDR3 is TGTGCCAGCAGCTTACTCCAAACAGGGTACGCTAATGAAAAACTGTTTTTT. It yields the protein CASSLLQTGYANEKLFF.

This sequence joins TRBV9 and TRBJ2-7, with 7 bases aligning to TRBD2. Germline V gene lookup returns CDR1 SGDLS and CDR2 YYNGEE. After removal of 1 base from V and 3 bases from J, the junction contained 7 bases not matched to a gene. CDR3 length: 15 amino acids. The CDR3 bases are TGTGCCAGCAGCGTAAGTTCGGGACTATTCTACGAGCAGTACTTC. Amino acid sequence: CASSVSSGLFYEQYF. The variable domain in full, completed from reference TRBV9 and TRBJ2-7, reads DSGVTQTPKHLITATGQRVTLRCSPRSGDLSVYWYQQSLDQGLQFLIQYYNGEERAKGNILERFSAQQFPDLHSELNLSSLELGDSALYFCASSVSSGLFYEQYFGPGTRLTVT.

The chain uses TRBV27 and TRBJ2-7, with a tentative D call TRBD2 (5 bases). The germline gives CDR1 MNHEY, CDR2 SMNVEV (reference sequence). CDR3 length: 15 residues. V lost 2 bases, J lost 0 bases, and 11 bases lay in between. DNA for the CDR3: TGTGCCAGCAGTTTAGGTCAGGCGGGCTCCTACGAGCAGTACTTC. As protein: CASSLGQAGSYEQYF.

The rearrangement uses TRBV5-4 and TRBJ2-1, with 8 bases fitting TRBD2. Germline assignment: CDR1 SGHNT and CDR2 YYREEE (reference sequence). Unmatched junction bases numbered 17, after V lost 6 bases and J lost 9 bases. The CDR3 has 16 amino acids. The DNA of the CDR3 is TGTGCCAGCACCACTGGGGATAGCGGGACCGTGGGTGAGCAGTTCTTC. Its protein product is CASTTGDSGTVGEQFF.

A remark on this clone: Other DNA sequences in the sample encode the same CDR3. V and J are TRBV7-9 and TRBJ2-5; D remains ambiguous. Per germline, CDR1 SEHNR and CDR2 FQNEAQ (reference sequence). V lost 2 bases, J lost 3 bases, and 4 bases lay in between. This CDR3 contains 12 residues. CDR3 amino acids: CASSLPEETQYF. The CDR3 DNA reads TGTGCCAGCAGCTTACCGGAAGAGACCCAGTACTTC.

The chain has TRBV5-6 and TRBJ2-7; 8 bases agree with TRBD2. Unmatched junction bases numbered 4, after V lost 0 bases and J lost 5 bases. CDR1 is SGHDT, CDR2 YYEEEE, per germline. The CDR3 is 14 amino acids. For the CDR3, the DNA is TGTGCCAGCAGCTTGGCAGCGGGAGTGAACGAGCAGTACTTC. It translates to CASSLAAGVNEQYF.

The V call is TRBV11-2, the J call TRBJ2-7; D remains ambiguous. The V end lost 1 base, the J end lost 4 bases, and 17 bases lay between the germline ends. The germline CDR1 and CDR2 sequences are SGHAT and FQNNGV. The CDR3 loop spans 16 amino acids. The CDR3 DNA reads TGTGCCAGCAGCTTAGCCGCAGGTCCTGGGATATACGAGCAGTACTTC. Translation: CASSLAAGPGIYEQYF.

To note about this clone: Different DNA sequences within this sample yield the same CDR3. The genes are TRBV6-1 and TRBJ2-7, with D maybe TRBD1 (5 bases). V lost 3 bases to trimming and J lost 3 bases, with 9 bases between them. The CDR3 consists of 13 residues. The V gene's germline CDR1 is MNHNS and CDR2 SASEGT. The CDR3, as DNA: TGTGCCAGCAGTGAGGGGCTCAGCTACGAGCAGTACTTC. Amino acid sequence: CASSEGLSYEQYF.

This clone was recorded a few times. This chain connects TRBV6-1 to TRBJ1-5, with a possible D match to TRBD1 (5 bases). Germline V gene data show CDR1 as MNHNS and CDR2 as SASEGT. The CDR3 length is 17 residues. The ends were cut back, 4 bases at V and 3 bases at J, with 19 bases in the middle. Here the CDR3 DNA reads TGTGCCAGCAGTGTTGGACGGGGGGGTTTTGACAATCAGCCCCAGCATTTT. Amino acids: CASSVGRGGFDNQPQHF.

The V gene is TRBV7-9, the J gene TRBJ2-7; a possible D gene is TRBD2 (6 bases). The CDR3 extends over 16 amino acids. Trimming took 4 bases from V and 5 from J, leaving 21 bases between them. The germline V gene has CDR1 SEHNR and CDR2 FQNEAQ (reference sequence). The CDR3 region has the DNA TGTGCCAGCAGCTCACAGGCCGGGGGAAAGAATCACGAGCAGTACTTC. Protein product: CASSSQAGGKNHEQYF.

This clone showed up just once. The chain links TRBV2 to TRBJ2-1; 9 bases fit TRBD2. Germline CDR1 reads SNHLY; CDR2 reads FYNNEI. Trimming cost V 2 bases and J 7 bases; bases outside gene matches: 6. The CDR3 spans 15 residues. The CDR3, as DNA: TGTGCCAGCAGTGAAAGGCTAGCGGGGCTGAATGAGCAGTTCTTC. This encodes CASSERLAGLNEQFF.

CDR3 sequence reads: CASSFNGPLYEQYF. For the CDR3, the DNA is TGTGCCAGCAGTTTCAATGGACCGCTCTACGAGCAGTACTTC. The rearrangement uses TRBV27 and TRBJ2-7; D gene ambiguous. The germline gives CDR1 MNHEY, CDR2 SMNVEV (reference sequence). The CDR3 has 14 residues. The V and J ends lost 3 bases and 3 bases respectively, with 12 bases between them.

The chain uses TRBV13 and TRBJ2-4; 10 positions agree with TRBD2. The CDR3 is 18 residues long. The germline V gene has CDR1 PRHDT and CDR2 FYEKMQ (reference sequence). J lost 2 bases, V lost 2 bases, and 9 bases had no gene match. CDR3 protein: CASSLTSSGRFSKNIQYF. DNA for the CDR3: TGTGCCAGCAGCTTAACCTCTAGCGGGAGATTTTCCAAAAACATTCAGTACTTC.

This rearrangement joins TRBV6-6 to TRBJ1-5; D might be TRBD1 (6 bases). Trimming cost V 10 bases and J 4 bases, with 23 bases left between them. Germline V gives CDR1 MNHNY, CDR2 SVGAGI (reference sequence). The CDR3 is 16 residues long. CDR3 DNA sequence: TGTGCCATTAAGCCGGGGGGACACAGGGAGAATCAGCCCCAGCATTTT. It codes for CAIKPGGHRENQPQHF.

This clone has just a few counts. This chain uses TRBV2 with TRBJ1-3; D unresolved. Looked up from germline, CDR1 is SNHLY and CDR2 is FYNNEI. The V end was cut by 8 bases, the J end by 0 bases, with 11 bases between. The CDR3 contains 14 residues. The CDR3 protein is CASRTVPSGNTIYF. As DNA, the CDR3 is TGTGCCAGCCGGACTGTTCCCTCTGGAAACACCATATATTTT.

The rearrangement joins TRBV7-8 to TRBJ1-1; no clear D. Looked up from germline, CDR1 is SGHVS and CDR2 is FQNEAQ. Deletions cut 5 bases from V and 2 bases from J, with 12 bases between. There are 14 residues in the CDR3. DNA of the CDR3: TGTGCCAGCAGCCCCGGTTTAAGTAACACTGAAGCTTTCTTT. It codes for CASSPGLSNTEAFF.

The chain carries TRBV4-1 and TRBJ2-5, with 10 bases matching TRBD2. The CDR3 has 17 amino acids. The V gene end was trimmed by 0 bases and the J gene end by 3 bases; junction bases not matched to a gene: 7. The V gene's germline CDR1 is MGHRA and CDR2 YSYEKL. CDR3 bases: TGCGCCAGCAGCCAAGATCCCCTAGCGGGGGAAGAAGAGACCCAGTACTTC. Amino acid sequence: CASSQDPLAGEEETQYF.

The rearrangement links TRBV28 to TRBJ1-6, with a possible D match to TRBD1 (6 bases). The germline gives CDR1 MDHEN, CDR2 SYDVKM. V lost 9 bases to trimming and J lost 7 bases, with 10 bases between them. The CDR3 is 12 amino acids. DNA for the CDR3: TGTGCCAGTCGTACAGGGAATTCACCCCTCCACTTT. Translated, it gives CASRTGNSPLHF.

The chain has TRBV14 and TRBJ2-7; tentatively, D is TRBD1 (5 bases). Germline values: CDR1 SGHDN, CDR2 FVKESK. V was clipped by 1 base and J by 3 bases, with 13 bases between them. The CDR3 contains 15 residues. The CDR3, as DNA: TGTGCCAGCAGCCAAGGAATTCGCAGGGTCTACGAGCAGTACTTC. Its protein is CASSQGIRRVYEQYF.

The chain is built from TRBV19 and TRBJ2-7, with D uncertain. Germline-derived CDR1 and CDR2 are LNHDA and SQIVND (reference sequence). Trimming cost V 2 bases and J 2 bases, with 7 bases left between them. The CDR3 sequence is 13 residues long. The CDR3 is CASSIKVPYEQYF. CDR3 DNA: TGTGCCAGTAGTATAAAGGTCCCCTACGAGCAGTACTTC. Full variable domain (missing parts from reference TRBV19 and TRBJ2-7): DGGITQSPKYLFRKEGQNVTLSCEQNLNHDAMYWYRQDPGQGLRLIYYSQIVNDFQKGDIAEGYSVSREKKESFPLTVTSAQKNPTAFYLCASSIKVPYEQYFGPGTRLTVT.

This clone was detected once. The chain recombines TRBV5-1 with TRBJ1-1; D might be TRBD1 (6 bases). The germline V and J ends were trimmed by 3 bases and 3 bases, with 15 bases remaining between them. This CDR3 contains 15 residues. From germline, CDR1 is SGHRS and CDR2 YFSETQ. The CDR3 region is CASSWGQGLDTEAFF. The CDR3 nucleotides are TGCGCCAGCAGCTGGGGTCAGGGGCTGGACACTGAAGCTTTCTTT.

This rearrangement joins TRBV7-6 to TRBJ1-5; D remains ambiguous. The CDR3 sequence is 15 residues long. From germline, CDR1 is SGHVS and CDR2 FNYEAQ. The ends were cut back, 2 bases at V and 5 bases at J, with 13 bases in the middle. CDR3 amino acids: CASSLWAGSDQPQHF. For the CDR3, the DNA is TGTGCCAGCAGCTTATGGGCTGGATCAGATCAGCCCCAGCATTTT.

This clone has a single count. V usage is TRBV27 and J usage is TRBJ2-7; 8 bases are a match to TRBD2. The CDR3 is 14 amino acids. In germline, CDR1 is MNHEY, CDR2 SMNVEV (reference sequence). V trimming: 4 bases; J trimming: 3 bases; junction bases outside the gene matches: 5. The CDR3 sequence: CASSWGGGNYEQYF. The CDR3 DNA sequence: TGTGCCAGCAGTTGGGGCGGGGGGAACTACGAGCAGTACTTC.

This rearrangement joins TRBV7-9 to TRBJ2-7; TRBD2 is a possible D gene (6 bases). The CDR3 extends over 15 amino acids. Germline V gene data show CDR1 as SEHNR and CDR2 as FQNEAQ (reference sequence). The ends were cut back, 4 bases at V and 0 bases at J, with 13 bases in the middle. The CDR3 loop is CASSSSGTSSYEQYF. For the CDR3, the DNA is TGTGCCAGCAGCTCCTCCGGGACTTCCTCCTACGAGCAGTACTTC. Full variable domain (remainder filled in from reference TRBV7-9 and TRBJ2-7): DTGVSQNPRHKITKRGQNVTFRCDPISEHNRLYWYRQTLGQGPEFLTYFQNEAQLEKSRLLSDRFSAERPKGSFSTLEIQRTEQGDSAMYLCASSSSGTSSYEQYFGPGTRLTVT.

This chain joins TRBV13 and TRBJ1-1; TRBD1 aligns across 9 bases. This CDR3 is built from 15 residues. In germline, CDR1 is PRHDT, CDR2 FYEKMQ (reference sequence). V dropped 2 bases and J dropped 2; count of bases not matched to a gene: 3. The CDR3 region is CASSLLGQGNTEAFF. CDR3 in DNA: TGTGCCAGCAGCTTATTGGGACAGGGAAACACTGAAGCTTTCTTT.

This clone appeared once. V gene TRBV28 combines with J gene TRBJ1-5; D call uncertain. The CDR3 length is 12 residues. V was trimmed by 6 bases and J by 6 bases, leaving 9 bases between them. Germline V gene sequence: CDR1 MDHEN, CDR2 SYDVKM. CDR3 amino acids: CASRGVTQPQHF. CDR3 nucleotide sequence: TGTGCCAGCAGAGGAGTGACTCAGCCCCAGCATTTT.